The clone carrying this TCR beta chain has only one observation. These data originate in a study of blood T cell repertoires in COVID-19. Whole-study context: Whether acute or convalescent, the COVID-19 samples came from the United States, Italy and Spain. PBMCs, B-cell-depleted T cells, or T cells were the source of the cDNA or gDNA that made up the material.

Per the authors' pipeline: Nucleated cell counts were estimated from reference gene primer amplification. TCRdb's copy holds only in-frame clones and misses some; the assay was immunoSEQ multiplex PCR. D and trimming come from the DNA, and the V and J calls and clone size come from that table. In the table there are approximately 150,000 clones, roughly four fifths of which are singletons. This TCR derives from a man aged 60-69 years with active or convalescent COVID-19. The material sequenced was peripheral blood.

This CDR3 reads CASSIVQVNQPQHF. CDR3 coding DNA: TGTGCCAGTAGTATAGTGCAGGTAAATCAGCCCCAGCATTTT. V gene TRBV19 combines with J gene TRBJ1-5; D call uncertain. Per germline, CDR1 LNHDA and CDR2 SQIVND (reference sequence). The CDR3 sequence is 14 residues long. The V gene lost 1 base and the J gene lost 4 bases, with 8 bases spanning the gap.